This T cell receptor (beta chain) is drawn from a study of cytomegalovirus exposure and HLA in healthy donors. Primers for the PCR totalled 60 Vbeta and 13 Jbeta. Sequencing was performed with immunoSEQ multiplex PCR; in TCRdb, only in-frame clones are kept and a portion is missing. Among around 80,000 clones listed, about three quarters were seen once. This CDR3 is built from 13 residues. Germline V gene data show CDR1 as SGHAT and CDR2 as FQNNGV. Between the trimmed V and J ends, which lost 5 bases and 1 base, there was a span of 8 bases. A remark on this clone: Its antigen remains unidentified. Other DNA sequences in this sample translate to the same CDR3.

Study-wide results and limits: Segments of the TCR beta V type were, in most cases, productive about 90% or about 30% of the time in an earlier analysis. Rare sequences made up most TCRs, while some public TCRs were found in many donors. The study had only CMV serostatus as immune exposure information. In a later analysis, HLA-associated TCR beta chains were more clonally expanded than equally common others.

The chain carries TRBV11-2 and TRBJ1-1; D is unclear. The sequencing sample was made of PBMCs. The receptor's source is a female donor in good health and CMV-seronegative. In nucleotides, the CDR3 is TGTGCCAGCAGCCTGATCAGGAACACTGAAGCTTTCTTT. Its translation: CASSLIRNTEAFF.